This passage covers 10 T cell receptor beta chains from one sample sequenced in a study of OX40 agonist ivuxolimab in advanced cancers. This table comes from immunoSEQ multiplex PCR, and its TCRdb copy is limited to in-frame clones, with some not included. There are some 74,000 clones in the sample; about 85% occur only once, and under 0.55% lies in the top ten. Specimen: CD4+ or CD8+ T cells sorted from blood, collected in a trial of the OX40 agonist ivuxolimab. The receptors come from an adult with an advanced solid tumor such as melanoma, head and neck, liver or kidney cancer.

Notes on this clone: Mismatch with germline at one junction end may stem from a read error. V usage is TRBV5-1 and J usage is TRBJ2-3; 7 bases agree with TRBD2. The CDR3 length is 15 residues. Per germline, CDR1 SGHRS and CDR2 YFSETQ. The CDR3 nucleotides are TGCGCCAGCACCTTGGGAGGGTCCGACACAGATACGCAGTATTTT. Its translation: CASTLGGSDTDTQYF.

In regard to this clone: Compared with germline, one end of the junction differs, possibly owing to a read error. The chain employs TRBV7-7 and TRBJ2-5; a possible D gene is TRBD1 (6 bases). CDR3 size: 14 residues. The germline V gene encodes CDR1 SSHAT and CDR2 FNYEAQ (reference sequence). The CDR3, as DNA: TGTGCTAGCAGCTTATACCCAGGGGTAGAGACCCAGTACTTC. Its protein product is CASSLYPGVETQYF.

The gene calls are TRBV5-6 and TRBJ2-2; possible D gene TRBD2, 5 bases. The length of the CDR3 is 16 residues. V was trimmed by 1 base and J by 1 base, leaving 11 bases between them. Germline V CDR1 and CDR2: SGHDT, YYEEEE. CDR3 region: CASSLLAILNTGELFF. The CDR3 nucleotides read TGTGCCAGCAGCTTGTTAGCGATCCTGAACACCGGGGAGCTGTTTTTT.

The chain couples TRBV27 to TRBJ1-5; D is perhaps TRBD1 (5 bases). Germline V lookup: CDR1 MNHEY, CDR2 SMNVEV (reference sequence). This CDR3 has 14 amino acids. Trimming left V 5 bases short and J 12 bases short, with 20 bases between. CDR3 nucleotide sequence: TGTGCCAGCAGTCCCCTTGGGGGTTTGGTGCGCCAGCATTTT. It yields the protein CASSPLGGLVRQHF.

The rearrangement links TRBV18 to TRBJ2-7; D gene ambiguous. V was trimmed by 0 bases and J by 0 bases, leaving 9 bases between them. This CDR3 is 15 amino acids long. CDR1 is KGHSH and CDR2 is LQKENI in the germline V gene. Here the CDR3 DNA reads TGTGCCAGCTCACCACCGGGTGTGTTCTCCTACGAGCAGTACTTC. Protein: CASSPPGVFSYEQYF.

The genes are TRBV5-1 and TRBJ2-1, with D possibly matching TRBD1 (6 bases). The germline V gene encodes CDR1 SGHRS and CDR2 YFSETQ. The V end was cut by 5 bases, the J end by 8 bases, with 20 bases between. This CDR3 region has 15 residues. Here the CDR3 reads CASSPLTDGGHEQFF. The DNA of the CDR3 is TGCGCCAGCAGTCCCTTAACCGATGGGGGCCATGAGCAGTTCTTC.

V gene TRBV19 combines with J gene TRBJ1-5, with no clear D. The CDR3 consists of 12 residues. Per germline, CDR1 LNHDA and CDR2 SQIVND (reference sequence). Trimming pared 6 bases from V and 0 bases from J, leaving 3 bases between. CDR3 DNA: TGTGCCAGTAGGGATAGCAATCAGCCCCAGCATTTT. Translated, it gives CASRDSNQPQHF.

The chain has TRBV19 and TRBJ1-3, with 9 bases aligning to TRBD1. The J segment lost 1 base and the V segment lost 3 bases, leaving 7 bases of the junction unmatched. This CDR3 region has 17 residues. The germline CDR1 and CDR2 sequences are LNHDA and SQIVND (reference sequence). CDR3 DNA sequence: TGTGCCAGTAGTATCCAGGTACAGGGGGCATCTGGAAACACCATATATTTT. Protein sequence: CASSIQVQGASGNTIYF.

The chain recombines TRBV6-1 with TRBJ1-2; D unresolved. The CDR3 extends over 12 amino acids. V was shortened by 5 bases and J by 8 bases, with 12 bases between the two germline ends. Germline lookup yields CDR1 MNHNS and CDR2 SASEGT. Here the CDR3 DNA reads TGTGCCAGCAGTCAGAAACAGTGGGGCTACACCTTC. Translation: CASSQKQWGYTF.

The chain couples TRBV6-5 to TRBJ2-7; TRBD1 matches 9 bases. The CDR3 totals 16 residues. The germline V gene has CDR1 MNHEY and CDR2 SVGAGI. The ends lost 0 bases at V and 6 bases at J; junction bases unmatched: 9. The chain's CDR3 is CASSYSTGGKRSEQYF. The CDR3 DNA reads TGTGCCAGCAGTTACTCGACAGGGGGTAAGAGATCCGAGCAGTACTTC.